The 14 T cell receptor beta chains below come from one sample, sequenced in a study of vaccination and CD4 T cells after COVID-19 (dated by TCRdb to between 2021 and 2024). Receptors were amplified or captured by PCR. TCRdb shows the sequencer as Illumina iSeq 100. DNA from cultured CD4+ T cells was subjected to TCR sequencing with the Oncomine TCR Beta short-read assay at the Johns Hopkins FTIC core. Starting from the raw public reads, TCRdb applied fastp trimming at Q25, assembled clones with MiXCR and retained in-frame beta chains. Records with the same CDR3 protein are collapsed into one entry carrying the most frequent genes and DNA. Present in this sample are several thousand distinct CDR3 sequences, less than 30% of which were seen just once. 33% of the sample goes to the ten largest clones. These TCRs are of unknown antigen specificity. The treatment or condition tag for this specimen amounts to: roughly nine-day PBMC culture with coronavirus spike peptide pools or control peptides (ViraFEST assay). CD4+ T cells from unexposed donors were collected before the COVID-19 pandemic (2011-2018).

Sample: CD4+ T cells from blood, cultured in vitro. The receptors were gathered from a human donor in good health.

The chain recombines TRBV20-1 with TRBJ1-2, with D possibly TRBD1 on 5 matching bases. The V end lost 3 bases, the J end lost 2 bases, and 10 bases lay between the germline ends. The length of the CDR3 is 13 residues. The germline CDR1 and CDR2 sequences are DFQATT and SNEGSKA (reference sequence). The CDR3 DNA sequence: TGCAGTGCTAGTAGCAGGGCGAACTATGGCTACACCTTC. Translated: CSASSRANYGYTF.

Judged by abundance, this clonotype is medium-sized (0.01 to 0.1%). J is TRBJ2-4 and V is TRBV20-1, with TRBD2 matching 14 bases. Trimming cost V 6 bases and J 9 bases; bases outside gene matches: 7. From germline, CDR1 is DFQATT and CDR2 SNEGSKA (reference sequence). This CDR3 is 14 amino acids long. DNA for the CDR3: TGCAGTGCCAAGACTAGCGGGGGGGACGGCATTCAGTACTTC. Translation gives CSAKTSGGDGIQYF.

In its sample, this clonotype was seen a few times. The CDR3 protein is CASRGTGEGQPQHF. In nucleotides, the CDR3 is TGTGCCAGCAGGGGCACAGGGGAGGGTCAGCCCCAGCATTTT. This chain uses TRBV6-2 or TRBV6-3 with TRBJ1-5; 7 positions match TRBD1. Germline trimming cut 6 bases from V and 6 bases from J; bases unmatched to any gene: 8. Germline-derived CDR1 and CDR2 are MNHEY and SVGEGT. The CDR3 runs to 14 residues.

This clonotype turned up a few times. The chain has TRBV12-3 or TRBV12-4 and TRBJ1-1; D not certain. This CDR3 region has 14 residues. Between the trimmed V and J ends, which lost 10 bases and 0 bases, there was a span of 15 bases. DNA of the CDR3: TGTGCCATAAAAGGAGGAACCATGAACACTGAAGCTTTCTTT. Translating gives CAIKGGTMNTEAFF.

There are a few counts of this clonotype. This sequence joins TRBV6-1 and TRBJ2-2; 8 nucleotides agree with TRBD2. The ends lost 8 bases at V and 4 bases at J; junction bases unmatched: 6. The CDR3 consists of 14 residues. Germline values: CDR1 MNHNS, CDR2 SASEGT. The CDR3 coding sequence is TGTGCCAGCGTGAGAACTAGCGGCACCGGGGAGCTGTTTTTT. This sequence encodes CASVRTSGTGELFF.

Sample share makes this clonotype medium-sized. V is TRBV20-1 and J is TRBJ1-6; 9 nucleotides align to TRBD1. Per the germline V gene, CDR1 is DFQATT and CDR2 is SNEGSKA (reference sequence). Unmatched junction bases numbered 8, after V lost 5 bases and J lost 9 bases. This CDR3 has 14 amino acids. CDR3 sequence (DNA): TGCAGTGCTGGGGCCGGGACAGGGTTTTCACCCCTCCACTTT. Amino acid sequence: CSAGAGTGFSPLHF.

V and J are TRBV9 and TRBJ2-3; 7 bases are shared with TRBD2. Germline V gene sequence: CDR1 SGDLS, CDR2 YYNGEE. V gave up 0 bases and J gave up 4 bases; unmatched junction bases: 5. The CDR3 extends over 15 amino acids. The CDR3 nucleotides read TGTGCCAGCAGCGTAGAGGGGAGGGTTTCAGATACGCAGTATTTT. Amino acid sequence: CASSVEGRVSDTQYF. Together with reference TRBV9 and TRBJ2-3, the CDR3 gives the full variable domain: DSGVTQTPKHLITATGQRVTLRCSPRSGDLSVYWYQQSLDQGLQFLIQYYNGEERAKGNILERFSAQQFPDLHSELNLSSLELGDSALYFCASSVEGRVSDTQYFGPGTRLTVL.

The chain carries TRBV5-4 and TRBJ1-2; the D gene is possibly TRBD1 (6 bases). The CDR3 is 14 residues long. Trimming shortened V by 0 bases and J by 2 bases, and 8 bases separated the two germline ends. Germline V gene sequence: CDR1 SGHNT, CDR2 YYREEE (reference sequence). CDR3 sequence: CASSLGGANYGYTF. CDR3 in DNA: TGTGCCAGCAGCTTGGGGGGGGCCAACTATGGCTACACCTTC. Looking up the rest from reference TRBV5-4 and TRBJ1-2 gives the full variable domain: ETGVTQSPTHLIKTRGQQVTLRCSSQSGHNTVSWYQQALGQGPQFIFQYYREEENGRGNFPPRFSGLQFPNYSSELNVNALELDDSALYLCASSLGGANYGYTFGSGTRLTVV.

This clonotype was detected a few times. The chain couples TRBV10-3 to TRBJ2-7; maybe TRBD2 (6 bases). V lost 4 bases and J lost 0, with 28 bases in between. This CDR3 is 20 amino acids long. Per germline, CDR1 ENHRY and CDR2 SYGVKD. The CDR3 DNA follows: TGTGCCATCAGTGCCCGAGGGCGGGACCCCGTAAGCCCATACTCCTACGAGCAGTACTTC. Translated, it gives CAISARGRDPVSPYSYEQYF.

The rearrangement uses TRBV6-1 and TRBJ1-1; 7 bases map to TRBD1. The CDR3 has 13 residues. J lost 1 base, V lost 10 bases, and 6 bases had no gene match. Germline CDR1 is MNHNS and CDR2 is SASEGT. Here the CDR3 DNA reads TGTGCCATACGACAGGGTCGGAACACTGAAGCTTTCTTT. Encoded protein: CAIRQGRNTEAFF.

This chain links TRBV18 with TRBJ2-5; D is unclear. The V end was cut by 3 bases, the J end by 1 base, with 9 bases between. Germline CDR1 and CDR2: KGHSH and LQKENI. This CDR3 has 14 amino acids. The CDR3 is CASSPIYPQETQYF. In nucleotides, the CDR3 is TGTGCCAGCTCACCCATTTATCCCCAAGAGACCCAGTACTTC.

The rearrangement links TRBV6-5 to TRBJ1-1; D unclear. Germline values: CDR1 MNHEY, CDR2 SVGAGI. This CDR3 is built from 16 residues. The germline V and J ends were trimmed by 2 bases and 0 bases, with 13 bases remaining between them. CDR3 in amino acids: CASSYNPIFMNTEAFF. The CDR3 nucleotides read TGTGCCAGCAGTTACAATCCAATCTTCATGAACACTGAAGCTTTCTTT.

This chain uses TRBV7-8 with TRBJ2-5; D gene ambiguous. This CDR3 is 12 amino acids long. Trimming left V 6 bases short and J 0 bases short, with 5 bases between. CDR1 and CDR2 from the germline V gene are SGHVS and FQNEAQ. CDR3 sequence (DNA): TGTGCCAGCAGAGCTGACCAAGAGACCCAGTACTTC. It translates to CASRADQETQYF.

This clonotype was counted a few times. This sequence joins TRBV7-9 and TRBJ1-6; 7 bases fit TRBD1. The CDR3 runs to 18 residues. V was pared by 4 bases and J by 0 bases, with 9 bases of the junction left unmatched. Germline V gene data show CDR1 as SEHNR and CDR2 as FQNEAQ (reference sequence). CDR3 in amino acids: CASSSEETGSSYNSPLHF. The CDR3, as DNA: TGTGCCAGCAGCTCCGAAGAGACAGGGAGCTCCTATAATTCACCCCTCCACTTT.